These T cell receptor beta chains were read from a single sample in a study of cytomegalovirus exposure and HLA in healthy donors. Data came from immunoSEQ multiplex PCR; TCRdb stores just in-frame clones and leaves some out. Among roughly 160,000 clones listed, about 80% were seen once. Material for sequencing was PBMCs. Receptors originate from a man aged 30 to 39 in good health and CMV-seronegative. Both conserved end residues are part of each CDR3. Each record gives: clone size, J gene, D gene, V gene, CDR3 protein, CDR3 DNA. A D gene is named only where the DNA matches it firmly. Part of the rows lack a size; the others show once, few, many or a class for expanded clones.

few | TRBJ1-1 | - | TRBV7-9 | CASSLGGSEAFF | TGTGCCAGCAGCTTAGGTGGCAGTGAAGCTTTCTTT
- | TRBJ2-3 | TRBD2 | TRBV5-1 | CASSLAGLTTDTQYF | TGCGCCAGCAGCTTGGCGGGACTAACGACAGATACGCAGTATTTT
- | TRBJ2-3 | - | TRBV11-3 | CASSLASASAQYF | TGTGCCAGCAGCTTGGCCTCCGCCTCAGCGCAGTATTTT
once | TRBJ2-5 | - | TRBV7-3 | CASSLSRDQETQYF | TGTGCCAGCAGCTTATCCAGGGACCAAGAGACCCAGTACTTC
- | TRBJ1-3 | - | TRBV6-5 | CASSYSTAGNTIYF | TGTGCCAGCAGTTACTCAACAGCTGGAAACACCATATATTTT
- | TRBJ2-1 | - | TRBV9 | CASSVGPLYNEQFF | TGTGCCAGCAGCGTTGGGCCTCTTTACAATGAGCAGTTCTTC
- | TRBJ2-7 | TRBD1 | TRBV5-8 | CASSFRDRGINYEQYF | TGTGCCAGCAGCTTCCGGGACAGGGGGATCAACTACGAGCAGTACTTC
- | TRBJ2-7 | TRBD2 | TRBV28 | CASSFSSGRANEQYF | TGTGCCAGCAGTTTTTCTAGCGGGAGGGCTAACGAGCAGTACTTC
- | TRBJ1-2 | TRBD1 | TRBV29-1 | CSVRTGVYGYTF | TGCAGCGTCAGGACAGGAGTCTATGGCTACACCTTC
- | TRBJ1-3 | TRBD1 | TRBV2 | CASSGDSLSGNTIYF | TGTGCCAGCAGTGGGGACAGTCTCTCTGGAAACACCATATATTTT
few | TRBJ2-7 | - | TRBV20-1 | CSARQGEQYF | TGCAGTGCTAGACAGGGCGAGCAGTACTTC
- | TRBJ2-1 | TRBD2 | TRBV4-1 | CASSPTGTSGYNEQFF | TGCGCCAGCAGCCCGACCGGGACTAGCGGGTACAATGAGCAGTTCTTC
- | TRBJ2-7 | TRBD2 | TRBV9 | CASSATGGPGEQYF | TGTGCCAGCAGCGCTACGGGGGGGCCGGGGGAGCAGTACTTC
- | TRBJ2-3 | TRBD2 | TRBV10-3 | CAISTGTSGDTQYF | TGTGCCATCAGTACCGGGACTAGCGGGGATACGCAGTATTTT
- | TRBJ2-5 | - | TRBV7-9 | CASSLVQETQYF | TGTGCCAGCAGCTTAGTACAAGAGACCCAGTACTTC
- | TRBJ2-7 | - | TRBV30 | CAWSILTYEQYF | TGTGCCTGGAGTATTCTTACCTACGAGCAGTACTTC
- | TRBJ1-2 | - | TRBV7-2 | CASRRTPVVGYTF | TGTGCCAGCAGACGGACACCGGTGGTAGGCTACACCTTC
- | TRBJ2-5 | TRBD2 | TRBV4-1 | CASSQGGGTPVLRYF | TGCGCCAGCAGCCAAGGCGGGGGGACCCCGGTGTTGAGGTACTTC
once | TRBJ2-1 | - | TRBV11-3 | CASSSKRREQFF | TGTGCCAGCAGCTCCAAACGCAGGGAGCAGTTCTTC
- | TRBJ2-7 | - | TRBV6-5 | CASSRGTQYEQYF | TGTGCCAGCAGCCGCGGGACGCAGTACGAGCAGTACTTC
- | TRBJ1-2 | TRBD1 | TRBV9 | CASSLWGTGDLYGYTF | TGTGCCAGCAGCTTGTGGGGGACAGGGGACCTCTATGGCTACACCTTC
- | TRBJ1-6 | - | TRBV7-9 | CASSLQGVDNSPLHF | TGTGCCAGCAGCCTACAGGGCGTAGATAATTCACCCCTCCACTTT
- | TRBJ1-5 | - | TRBV27 | CASSFDRNQPQHF | TGTGCCAGCAGCTTCGACAGAAATCAGCCCCAGCATTTT
once | TRBJ1-5 | - | TRBV30 | CAWRSGPYQPQHF | TGTGCCTGGAGATCTGGCCCTTATCAGCCCCAGCATTTT
- | TRBJ2-2 | TRBD1 | TRBV28 | CASSPPRTGVGGELFF | TGTGCCAGCAGTCCCCCACGGACAGGGGTGGGCGGGGAGCTGTTTTTT
- | TRBJ2-1 | TRBD1 | TRBV30 | CAWSVEGAYEQFF | TGTGCCTGGAGTGTAGAGGGGGCTTATGAGCAGTTCTTC
- | TRBJ2-7 | - | TRBV5-6 | CASSLAGRGPYEQYF | TGTGCCAGCAGCTTGGCGGGGCGGGGTCCCTACGAGCAGTACTTC
few | TRBJ2-1 | TRBD2 | TRBV27 | CASSLSDAGGLKNEQFF | TGTGCCAGCAGTTTATCGGATGCGGGGGGATTGAAGAATGAGCAGTTCTTC
- | TRBJ2-1 | TRBD2 | TRBV7-2 | CASSSTLLAGHNNEQFF | TGTGCCAGCAGCTCGACCCTCCTAGCGGGTCATAACAATGAGCAGTTCTTC
- | TRBJ2-2 | TRBD2 | TRBV4-1 | CASSQDSGTVGGSANTGELFF | TGCGCCAGCAGCCAAGATAGCGGGACGGTGGGGGGGTCCGCGAACACCGGGGAGCTGTTTTTT
- | TRBJ2-7 | TRBD2 | TRBV7-9 | CSSSLPGGRRGSYEQYF | TGTTCCAGCAGCTTACCGGGGGGGAGGCGGGGATCCTACGAGCAGTACTTC
- | TRBJ1-1 | - | TRBV5-1 | CASSPQGYTEAFF | TGCGCCAGCAGCCCGCAGGGTTACACTGAAGCTTTCTTT
- | TRBJ2-2 | - | TRBV7-3 | CASSFITNTGELFF | TGTGCCAGCAGCTTTATAACGAACACCGGGGAGCTGTTTTTT
- | TRBJ1-2 | - | TRBV6-5 | CASSYSPSSNYGYTF | TGTGCCAGCAGTTACTCGCCCAGTTCGAACTATGGCTACACCTTC
- | TRBJ1-4 | - | TRBV2 | CASSPEATNEKLFF | TGTGCCAGCAGTCCGGAGGCAACTAATGAAAAACTGTTTTTT
- | TRBJ1-1 | - | TRBV7-2 | CASSPARLNTEAFF | TGTGCCAGCAGCCCCGCCAGGCTGAACACTGAAGCTTTCTTT
- | TRBJ2-6 | - | TRBV19 | CASSTQGSGANVLTF | TGTGCCAGTAGTACCCAGGGCTCTGGGGCCAACGTCCTGACTTTC